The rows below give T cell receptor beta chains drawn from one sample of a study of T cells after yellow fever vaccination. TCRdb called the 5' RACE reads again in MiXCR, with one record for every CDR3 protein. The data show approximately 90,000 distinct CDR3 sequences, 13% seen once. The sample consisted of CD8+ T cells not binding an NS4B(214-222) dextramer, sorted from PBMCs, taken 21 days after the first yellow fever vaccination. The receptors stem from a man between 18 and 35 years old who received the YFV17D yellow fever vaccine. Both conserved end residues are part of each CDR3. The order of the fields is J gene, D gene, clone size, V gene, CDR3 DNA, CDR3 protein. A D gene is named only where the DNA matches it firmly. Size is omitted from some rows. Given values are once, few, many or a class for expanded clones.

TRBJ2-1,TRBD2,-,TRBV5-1,TGCGCCAGCAGCTTGGTGGCTAGCGGGAGACAGTACAATGAGCAGTTCTTC,CASSLVASGRQYNEQFF
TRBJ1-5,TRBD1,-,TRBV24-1,TGTGCCACCAGTGATTTCCGGGGGGACAGGGGGCACAATCAGCCCCAGCATTTT,CATSDFRGDRGHNQPQHF
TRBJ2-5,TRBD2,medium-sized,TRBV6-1,TGTGCCAGCAGTGAATTAGCGGGGGGGCCAGAGACCCAGTACTTC,CASSELAGGPETQYF
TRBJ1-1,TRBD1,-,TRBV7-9,TGTGCCAGCAGCTTGTCCCGGGACAGGGGTGACACTGAAGCTTTCTTT,CASSLSRDRGDTEAFF
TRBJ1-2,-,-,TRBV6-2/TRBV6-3,TGTGCCAGCACCAACAAGAACTATGGCTACACCTTC,CASTNKNYGYTF
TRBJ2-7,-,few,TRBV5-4,TGTGCCAGCAGCGCGGATTACGAGCAGTACTTC,CASSADYEQYF
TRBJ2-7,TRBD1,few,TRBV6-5,TGTGCCAGCAGCTGGGGACAGGGACCCTACGAGCAGTACTTC,CASSWGQGPYEQYF
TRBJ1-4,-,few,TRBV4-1,TGCGCCAGCAGCCAAGATTTACGAGTACGGAGCCTTGAAAAACTGTTTTTT,CASSQDLRVRSLEKLFF
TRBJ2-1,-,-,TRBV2,TGTGCCTCCAGTAGCGGCGCCTACAATGAGCAGTTCTTC,CASSSGAYNEQFF
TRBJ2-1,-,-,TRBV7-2,TGTGCCAGCAGCTTAGCAGGGTTTTCGAGACAACTCTACAATGAGCAGTTCTTC,CASSLAGFSRQLYNEQFF
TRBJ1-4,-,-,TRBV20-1,TGCAGTGCTAGCCCCAGGGAATTGGATGAAAAACTGTTTTTT,CSASPRELDEKLFF
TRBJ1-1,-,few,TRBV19,TGTGCCAGTAGTTTTTCGTCGGACGAAGCTTTCTTT,CASSFSSDEAFF
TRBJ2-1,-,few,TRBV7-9,TGTGCCAGCAGCCCGCAGGGACCTACGTACAATGAGCAGTTCTTC,CASSPQGPTYNEQFF
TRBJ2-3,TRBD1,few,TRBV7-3,TGTGCCAGCAGCTCGACAGGGGGTAGCACAGATACGCAGTATTTT,CASSSTGGSTDTQYF
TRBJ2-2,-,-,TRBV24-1,TGTGCCACCAGCCGGAGTGTGGGGGCTGTCACCGGGGAGCTGTTTTTT,CATSRSVGAVTGELFF
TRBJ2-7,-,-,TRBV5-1,TGCGCCAGCAGCTTAACTGAAGGGGAATTGTACTTC,CASSLTEGELYF
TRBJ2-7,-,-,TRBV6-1,TGTGCCAGCAGTCCGACGACCGGGACGGCTTACTCCTACGAGCAGTACTTC,CASSPTTGTAYSYEQYF
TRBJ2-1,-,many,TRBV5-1,TGCGCCAGCACCACATTGGGGGACAAGGTATACAATGAGCAGTTCTTC,CASTTLGDKVYNEQFF
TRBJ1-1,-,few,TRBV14,TGTGCCAGCAGCCAAGATGGGGCAGGGTGGACTGAAGCTTTCTTT,CASSQDGAGWTEAFF
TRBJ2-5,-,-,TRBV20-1,TGCAGTGCTAGTCTGGGGACCCAAGAGACCCAGTACTTC,CSASLGTQETQYF